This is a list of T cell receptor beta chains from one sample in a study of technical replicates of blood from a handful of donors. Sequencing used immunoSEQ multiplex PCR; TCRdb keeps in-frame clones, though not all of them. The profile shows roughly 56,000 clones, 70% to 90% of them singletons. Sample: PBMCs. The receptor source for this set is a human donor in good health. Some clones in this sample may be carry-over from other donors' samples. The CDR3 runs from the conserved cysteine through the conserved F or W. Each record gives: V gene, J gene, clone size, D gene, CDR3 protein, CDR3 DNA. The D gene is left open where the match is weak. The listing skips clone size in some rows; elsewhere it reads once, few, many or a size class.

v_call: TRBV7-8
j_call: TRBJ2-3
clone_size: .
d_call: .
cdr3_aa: CASLRRGLTDTQYF
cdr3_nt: TGTGCCAGCCTACGCAGGGGCCTAACAGATACGCAGTATTTT

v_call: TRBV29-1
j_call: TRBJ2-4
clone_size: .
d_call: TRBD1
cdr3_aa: CSARKTGNIQYF
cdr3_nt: TGCAGCGCCCGAAAGACAGGGAACATTCAGTACTTC

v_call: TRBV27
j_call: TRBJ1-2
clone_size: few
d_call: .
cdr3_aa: CASSSLGLVSRKSNYGYTF
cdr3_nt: TGTGCCAGCAGTTCACTTGGGTTGGTTAGCAGAAAATCAAACTATGGCTACACCTTC

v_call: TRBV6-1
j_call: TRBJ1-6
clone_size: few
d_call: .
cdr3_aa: CASSEGSGAGNSPLHF
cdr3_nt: TGTGCCAGCAGTGAAGGGTCAGGGGCCGGTAATTCACCCCTCCACTTT

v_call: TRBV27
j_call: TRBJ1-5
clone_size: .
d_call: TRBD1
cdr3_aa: CASGGVGTGEQPQHF
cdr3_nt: TGTGCCAGCGGTGGCGTGGGGACAGGGGAGCAGCCCCAGCATTTT

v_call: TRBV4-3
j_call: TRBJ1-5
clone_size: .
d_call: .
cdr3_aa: CASSQTQGQPQHF
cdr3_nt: TGCGCCAGCAGCCAGACACAGGGTCAGCCCCAGCATTTT

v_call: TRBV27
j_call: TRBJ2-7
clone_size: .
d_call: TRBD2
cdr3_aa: CASRLLAGGLYEQYF
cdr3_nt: TGTGCCAGCAGATTACTAGCGGGGGGGCTGTACGAGCAGTACTTC

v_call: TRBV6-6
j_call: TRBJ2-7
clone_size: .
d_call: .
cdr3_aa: CASSQQGFEQYF
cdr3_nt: TGTGCCAGCAGTCAACAGGGTTTCGAGCAGTACTTC

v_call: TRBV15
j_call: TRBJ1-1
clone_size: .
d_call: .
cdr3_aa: CATNRNREYTEAFF
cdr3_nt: TGTGCCACGAATCGGAACAGGGAATACACTGAAGCTTTCTTT

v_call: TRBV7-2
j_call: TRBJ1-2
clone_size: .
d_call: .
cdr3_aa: CASSLEGVVGYTF
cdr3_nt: TGTGCCAGCAGCTTAGAGGGGGTAGTGGGCTACACCTTC

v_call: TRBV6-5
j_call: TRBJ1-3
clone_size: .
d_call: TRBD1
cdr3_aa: CASSLGRGRGNTIYF
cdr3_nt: TGTGCCAGCAGTTTAGGCAGGGGGCGCGGAAACACCATATATTTT

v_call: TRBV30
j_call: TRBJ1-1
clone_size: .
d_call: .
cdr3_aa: CAWSAMNTEAFF
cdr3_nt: TGTGCCTGGAGTGCCATGAACACTGAAGCTTTCTTT

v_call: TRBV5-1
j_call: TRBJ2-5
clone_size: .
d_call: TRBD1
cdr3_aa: CASSFLGRGETQYF
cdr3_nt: TGCGCCAGCAGCTTCCTGGGCAGGGGGGAGACCCAGTACTTC

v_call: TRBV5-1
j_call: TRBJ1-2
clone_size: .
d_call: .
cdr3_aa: CASSFSGDYGYTF
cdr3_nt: TGCGCCAGCAGCTTTTCAGGGGACTATGGCTACACCTTC